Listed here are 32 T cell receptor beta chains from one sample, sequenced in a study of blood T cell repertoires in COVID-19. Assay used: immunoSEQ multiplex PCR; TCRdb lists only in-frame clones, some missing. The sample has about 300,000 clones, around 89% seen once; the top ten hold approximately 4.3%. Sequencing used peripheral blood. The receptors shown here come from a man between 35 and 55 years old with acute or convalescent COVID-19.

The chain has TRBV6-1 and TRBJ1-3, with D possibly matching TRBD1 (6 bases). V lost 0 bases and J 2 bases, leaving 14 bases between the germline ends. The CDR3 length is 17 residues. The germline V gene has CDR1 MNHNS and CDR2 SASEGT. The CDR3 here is CASSEASGVLTGNTIYF. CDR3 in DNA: TGTGCCAGCAGTGAAGCTTCAGGGGTACTCACTGGAAACACCATATATTTT.

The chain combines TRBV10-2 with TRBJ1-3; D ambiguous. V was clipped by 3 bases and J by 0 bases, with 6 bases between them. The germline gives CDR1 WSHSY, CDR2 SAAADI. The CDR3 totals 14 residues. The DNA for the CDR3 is TGCGCCAGCAGTGAAGAGTACTCTGGAAACACCATATATTTT. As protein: CASSEEYSGNTIYF.

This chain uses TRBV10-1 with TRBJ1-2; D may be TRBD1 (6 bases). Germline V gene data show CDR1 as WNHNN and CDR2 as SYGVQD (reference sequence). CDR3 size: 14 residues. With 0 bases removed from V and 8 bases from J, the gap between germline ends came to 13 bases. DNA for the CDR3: TGCGCCAGCAGTGAGTCAAGGGACACGGGGGGCTACACCTTC. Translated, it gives CASSESRDTGGYTF.

As DNA, the CDR3 is TGCGCCAGCAGCCAAGCCAGGGGGCAATACGAGCAGTACTTC. Translation gives CASSQARGQYEQYF. The J gene is TRBJ2-7, the V gene TRBV4-1, with 8 bases identical to TRBD1. This CDR3 is 14 amino acids long. Germline V lookup: CDR1 MGHRA, CDR2 YSYEKL. V lost 1 base to trimming and J lost 4 bases; unmatched junction nucleotides: 3.

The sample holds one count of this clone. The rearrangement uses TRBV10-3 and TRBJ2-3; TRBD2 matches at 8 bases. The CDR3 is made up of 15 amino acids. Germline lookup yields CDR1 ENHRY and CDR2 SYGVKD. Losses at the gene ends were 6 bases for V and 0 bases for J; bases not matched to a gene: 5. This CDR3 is CAISPGGGSTDTQYF. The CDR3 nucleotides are TGTGCCATCAGCCCCGGGGGGGGTAGCACAGATACGCAGTATTTT.

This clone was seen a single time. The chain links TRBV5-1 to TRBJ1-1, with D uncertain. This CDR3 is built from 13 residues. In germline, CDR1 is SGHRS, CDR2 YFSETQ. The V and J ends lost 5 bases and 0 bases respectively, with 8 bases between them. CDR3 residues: CASRSLLNTEAFF. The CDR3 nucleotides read TGCGCCAGCAGAAGCCTACTGAACACTGAAGCTTTCTTT.

DNA of the CDR3: TGTGCCAGCAGTGAAAGGGGCGGGAGTTCACCCCTCCACTTT. It translates to CASSERGGSSPLHF. This chain links TRBV25-1 with TRBJ1-6, with D perhaps TRBD1 (5 bases). The CDR3 is 14 amino acids. Germline CDR1 MGHDK, CDR2 SYGVNS. V dropped 2 bases and J dropped 9 bases, with 11 bases sitting between them. Looking up the rest from reference TRBV25-1 and TRBJ1-6 gives the full variable domain: EADIYQTPRYLVIGTGKKITLECSQTMGHDKMYWYQQDPGMELHLIHYSYGVNSTEKGDLSSESTVSRIRTEHFPLTLESARPSHTSQYLCASSERGGSSPLHFGNGTRLTVT.

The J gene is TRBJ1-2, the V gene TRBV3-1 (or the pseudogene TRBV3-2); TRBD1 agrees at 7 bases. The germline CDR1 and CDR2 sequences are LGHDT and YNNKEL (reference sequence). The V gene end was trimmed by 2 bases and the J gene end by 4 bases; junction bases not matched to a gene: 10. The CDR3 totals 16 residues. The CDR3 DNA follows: TGTGCCAGCAGCCAACAGACAGGGCTCTCAGTCTATGGCTACACCTTC. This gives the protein CASSQQTGLSVYGYTF.

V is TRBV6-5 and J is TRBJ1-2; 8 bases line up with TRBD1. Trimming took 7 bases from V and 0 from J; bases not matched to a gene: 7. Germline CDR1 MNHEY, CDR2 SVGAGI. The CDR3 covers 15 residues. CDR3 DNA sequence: TGTGCCAGCATACAGGGGGTATACACTAACTATGGCTACACCTTC. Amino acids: CASIQGVYTNYGYTF.

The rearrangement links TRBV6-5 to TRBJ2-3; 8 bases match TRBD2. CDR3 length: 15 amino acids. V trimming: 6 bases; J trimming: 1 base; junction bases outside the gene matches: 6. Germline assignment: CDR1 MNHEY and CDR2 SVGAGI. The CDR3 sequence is CASRVMRGGTDTQYF. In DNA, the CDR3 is TGTGCCAGCAGGGTAATGCGGGGGGGCACAGATACGCAGTATTTT.

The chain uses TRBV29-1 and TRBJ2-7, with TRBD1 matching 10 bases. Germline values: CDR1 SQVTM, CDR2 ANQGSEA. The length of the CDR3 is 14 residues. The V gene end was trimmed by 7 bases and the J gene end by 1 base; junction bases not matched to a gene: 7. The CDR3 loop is CSAMRTGGSYEQYF. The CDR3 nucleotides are TGCAGCGCAATGAGGACAGGGGGATCCTACGAGCAGTACTTC.

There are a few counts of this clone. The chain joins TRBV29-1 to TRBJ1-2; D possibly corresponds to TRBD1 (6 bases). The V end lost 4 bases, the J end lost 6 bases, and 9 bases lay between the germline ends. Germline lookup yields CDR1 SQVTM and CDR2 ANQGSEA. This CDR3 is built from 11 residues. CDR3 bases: TGCAGCGTTGCGCGGGGGCATGGCTACACCTTC. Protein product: CSVARGHGYTF.

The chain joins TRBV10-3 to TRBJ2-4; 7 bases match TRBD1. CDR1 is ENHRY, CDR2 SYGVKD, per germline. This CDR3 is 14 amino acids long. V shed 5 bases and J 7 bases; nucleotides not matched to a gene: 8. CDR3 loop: CAISPSQTGNIQYF. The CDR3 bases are TGTGCCATCAGTCCCTCACAGACAGGGAACATTCAGTACTTC.

The CDR3 protein is CASSLDGNYGYTF. The CDR3 DNA sequence: TGCGCCAGCAGCTTGGACGGGAACTATGGCTACACCTTC. The chain has TRBV5-1 and TRBJ1-2; D is undetermined. Looked up from germline, CDR1 is SGHRS and CDR2 is YFSETQ. This CDR3 is built from 13 residues. Trimming removed 0 bases from V and 2 bases from J, with 5 bases in between.

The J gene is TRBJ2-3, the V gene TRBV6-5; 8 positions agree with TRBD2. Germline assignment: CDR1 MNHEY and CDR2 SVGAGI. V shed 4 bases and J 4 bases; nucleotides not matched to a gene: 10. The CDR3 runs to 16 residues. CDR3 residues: CASSSRGGLSADTQYF. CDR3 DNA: TGTGCCAGCAGTTCCCGGGGGGGCCTTTCCGCAGATACGCAGTATTTT.

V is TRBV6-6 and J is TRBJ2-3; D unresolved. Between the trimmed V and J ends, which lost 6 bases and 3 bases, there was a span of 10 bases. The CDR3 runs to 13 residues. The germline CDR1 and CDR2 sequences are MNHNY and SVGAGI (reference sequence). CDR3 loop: CASSHLETDTQYF. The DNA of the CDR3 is TGTGCCAGCAGCCACCTCGAGACAGATACGCAGTATTTT.

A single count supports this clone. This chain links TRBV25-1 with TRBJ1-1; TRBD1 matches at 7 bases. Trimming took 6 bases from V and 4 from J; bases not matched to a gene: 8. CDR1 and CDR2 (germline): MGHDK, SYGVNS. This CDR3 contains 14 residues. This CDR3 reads CASRSTGASTEAFF. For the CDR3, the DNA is TGTGCCAGCAGGTCTACAGGGGCCAGCACTGAAGCTTTCTTT. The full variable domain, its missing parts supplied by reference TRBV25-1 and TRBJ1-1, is EADIYQTPRYLVIGTGKKITLECSQTMGHDKMYWYQQDPGMELHLIHYSYGVNSTEKGDLSSESTVSRIRTEHFPLTLESARPSHTSQYLCASRSTGASTEAFFGQGTRLTVV.

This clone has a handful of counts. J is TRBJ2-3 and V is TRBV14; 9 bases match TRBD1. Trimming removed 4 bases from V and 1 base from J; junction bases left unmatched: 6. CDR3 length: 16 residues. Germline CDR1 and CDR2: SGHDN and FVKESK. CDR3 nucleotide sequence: TGTGCCAGCAGCCGATGGACAGGGGACGGCACAGATACGCAGTATTTT. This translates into CASSRWTGDGTDTQYF.

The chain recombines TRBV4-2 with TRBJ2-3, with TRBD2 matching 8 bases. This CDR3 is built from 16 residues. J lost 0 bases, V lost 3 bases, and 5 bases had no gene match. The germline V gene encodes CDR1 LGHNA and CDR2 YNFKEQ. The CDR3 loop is CASSHFRGGSTDTQYF. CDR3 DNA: TGTGCCAGCAGCCATTTCCGGGGGGGGAGCACAGATACGCAGTATTTT.

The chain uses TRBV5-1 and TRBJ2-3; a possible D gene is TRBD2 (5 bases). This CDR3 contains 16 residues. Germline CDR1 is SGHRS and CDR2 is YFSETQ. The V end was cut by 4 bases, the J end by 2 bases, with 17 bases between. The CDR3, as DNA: TGCGCCAGCAGCGCCGGCGAAGACTACCTCACAGATACGCAGTATTTT. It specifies CASSAGEDYLTDTQYF.

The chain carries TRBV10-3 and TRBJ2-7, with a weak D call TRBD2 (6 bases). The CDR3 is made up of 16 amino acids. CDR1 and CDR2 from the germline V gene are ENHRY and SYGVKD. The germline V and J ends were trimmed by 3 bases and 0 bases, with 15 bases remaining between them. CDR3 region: CAISDPPRDSSYEQYF. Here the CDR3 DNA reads TGTGCCATCAGTGATCCCCCCCGGGACTCCTCCTACGAGCAGTACTTC.

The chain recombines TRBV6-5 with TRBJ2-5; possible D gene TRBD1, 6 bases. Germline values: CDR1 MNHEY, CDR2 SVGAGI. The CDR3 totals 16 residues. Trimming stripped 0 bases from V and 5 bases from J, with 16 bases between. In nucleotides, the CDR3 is TGTGCCAGCAGTTACTCCCTCTCGGGGACACTGGAGACCCAGTACTTC. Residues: CASSYSLSGTLETQYF.

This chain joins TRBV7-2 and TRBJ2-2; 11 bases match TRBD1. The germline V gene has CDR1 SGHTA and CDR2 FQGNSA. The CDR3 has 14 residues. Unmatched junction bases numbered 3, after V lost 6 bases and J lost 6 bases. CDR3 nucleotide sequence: TGTGCCAGCAGAGGACAGGGGGCGGCCGGGGAGCTGTTTTTT. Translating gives CASRGQGAAGELFF.

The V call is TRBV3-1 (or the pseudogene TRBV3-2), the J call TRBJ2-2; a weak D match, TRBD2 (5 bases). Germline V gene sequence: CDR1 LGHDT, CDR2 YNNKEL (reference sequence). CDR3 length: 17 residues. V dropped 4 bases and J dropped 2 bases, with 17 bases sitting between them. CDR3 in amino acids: CASSRPRGRTNTGELFF. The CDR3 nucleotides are TGTGCCAGCAGCCGGCCCAGAGGGCGCACCAACACCGGGGAGCTGTTTTTT.

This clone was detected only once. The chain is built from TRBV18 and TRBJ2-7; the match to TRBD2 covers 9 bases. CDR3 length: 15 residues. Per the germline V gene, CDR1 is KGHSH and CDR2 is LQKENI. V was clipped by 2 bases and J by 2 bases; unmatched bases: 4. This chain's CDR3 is CASSPAGGNPYEQYF. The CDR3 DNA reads TGTGCCAGCTCACCAGCGGGGGGGAACCCCTACGAGCAGTACTTC.

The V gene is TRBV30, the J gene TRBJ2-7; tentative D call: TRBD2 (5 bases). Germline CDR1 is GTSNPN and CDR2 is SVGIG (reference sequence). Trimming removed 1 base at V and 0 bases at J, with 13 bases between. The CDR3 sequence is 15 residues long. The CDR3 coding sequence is TGTGCCTGGAGTGCCTGGCGGGTGAGCTCCTACGAGCAGTACTTC. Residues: CAWSAWRVSSYEQYF.

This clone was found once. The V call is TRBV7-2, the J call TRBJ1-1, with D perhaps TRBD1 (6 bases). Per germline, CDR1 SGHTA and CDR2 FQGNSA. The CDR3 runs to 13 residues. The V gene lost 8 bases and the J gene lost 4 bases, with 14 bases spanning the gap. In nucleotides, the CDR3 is TGTGCCAGCTGCGAGACAGGTTTCACTGAAGCTTTCTTT. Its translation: CASCETGFTEAFF.

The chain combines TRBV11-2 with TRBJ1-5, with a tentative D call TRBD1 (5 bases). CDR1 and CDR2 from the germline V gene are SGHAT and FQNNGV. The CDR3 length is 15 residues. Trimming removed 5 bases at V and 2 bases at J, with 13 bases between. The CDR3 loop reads CASSPAGERNQPQHF. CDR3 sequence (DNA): TGTGCCAGCAGCCCGGCGGGGGAGCGCAATCAGCCCCAGCATTTT. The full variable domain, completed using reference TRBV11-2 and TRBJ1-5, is EAGVAQSPRYKIIEKRQSVAFWCNPISGHATLYWYQQILGQGPKLLIQFQNNGVVDDSQLPKDRFSAERLKGVDSTLKIQPAKLEDSAVYLCASSPAGERNQPQHFGDGTRLSIL.

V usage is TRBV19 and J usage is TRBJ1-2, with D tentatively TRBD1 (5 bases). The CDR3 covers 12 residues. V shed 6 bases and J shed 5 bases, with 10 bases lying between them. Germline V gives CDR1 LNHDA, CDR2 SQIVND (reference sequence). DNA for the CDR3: TGTGCCAGTAGAGGAGGGGCTTATGGCTACACCTTC. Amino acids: CASRGGAYGYTF.

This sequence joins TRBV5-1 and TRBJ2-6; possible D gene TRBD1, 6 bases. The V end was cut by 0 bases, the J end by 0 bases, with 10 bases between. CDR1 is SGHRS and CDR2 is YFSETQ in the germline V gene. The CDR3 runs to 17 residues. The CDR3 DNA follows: TGCGCCAGCAGCTTGGGGGACATAGGCTCTGGGGCCAACGTCCTGACTTTC. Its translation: CASSLGDIGSGANVLTF. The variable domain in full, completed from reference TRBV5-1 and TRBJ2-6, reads KAGVTQTPRYLIKTRGQQVTLSCSPISGHRSVSWYQQTPGQGLQFLFEYFSETQRNKGNFPGRFSGRQFSNSRSEMNVSTLELGDSALYLCASSLGDIGSGANVLTFGAGSRLTVL.

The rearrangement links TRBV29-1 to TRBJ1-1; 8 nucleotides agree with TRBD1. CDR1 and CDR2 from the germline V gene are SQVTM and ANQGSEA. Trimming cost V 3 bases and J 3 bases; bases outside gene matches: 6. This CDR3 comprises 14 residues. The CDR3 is CSVDYRGGYTEAFF. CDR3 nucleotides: TGCAGCGTTGATTACAGGGGGGGGTACACTGAAGCTTTCTTT. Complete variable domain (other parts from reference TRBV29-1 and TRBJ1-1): SAVISQKPSRDICQRGTSLTIQCQVDSQVTMMFWYRQQPGQSLTLIATANQGSEATYESGFVIDKFPISRPNLTFSTLTVSNMSPEDSSIYLCSVDYRGGYTEAFFGQGTRLTVV.

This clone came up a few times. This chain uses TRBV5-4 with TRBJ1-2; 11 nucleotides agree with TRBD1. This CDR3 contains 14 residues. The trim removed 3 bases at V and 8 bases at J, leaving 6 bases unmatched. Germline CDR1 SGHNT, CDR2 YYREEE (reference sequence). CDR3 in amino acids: CASSWTGGAGGYTF. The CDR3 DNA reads TGTGCCAGCAGCTGGACAGGGGGCGCGGGGGGCTACACCTTC. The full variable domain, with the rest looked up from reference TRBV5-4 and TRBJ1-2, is ETGVTQSPTHLIKTRGQQVTLRCSSQSGHNTVSWYQQALGQGPQFIFQYYREEENGRGNFPPRFSGLQFPNYSSELNVNALELDDSALYLCASSWTGGAGGYTFGSGTRLTVV.